One sample yielded the 12 T cell receptor beta chains listed below, sequenced in a study of T cell changes during pregnancy in multiple sclerosis. Using immunoSEQ multiplex PCR, the repertoire was profiled, and TCRdb retains in-frame clones only, with some absent. The data contain approximately 89,000 clones, 94% of them seen just once; the ten biggest clones take up roughly 1.7%. Source: peripheral blood, taken after pregnancy. All receptors come from a female donor in good health, enrolled as a control in a pregnancy study.

The V gene is TRBV10-3, the J gene TRBJ2-3; 14 bases line up with TRBD2. CDR1 and CDR2 from the germline V gene are ENHRY and SYGVKD. With V trimmed by 6 bases and J by 0 bases, 5 bases remained unmatched. This CDR3 is built from 17 residues. In DNA, the CDR3 is TGTGCCATCAGCCAGGGACTAGCGGGAGTGAGCACAGATACGCAGTATTTT. As protein: CAISQGLAGVSTDTQYF.

This chain joins TRBV2 and TRBJ2-7; D is unresolved. V lost 5 bases and J lost 1, with 3 bases in between. The CDR3 has 11 residues. Germline CDR1 SNHLY, CDR2 FYNNEI. The CDR3 reads CASSPSYEQYF. DNA for the CDR3: TGTGCCAGCAGTCCTTCCTACGAGCAGTACTTC. Full variable domain (rest looked up from reference TRBV2 and TRBJ2-7): EPEVTQTPSHQVTQMGQEVILRCVPISNHLYFYWYRQILGQKVEFLVSFYNNEISEKSEIFDDQFSVERPDGSNFTLKIRSTKLEDSAMYFCASSPSYEQYFGPGTRLTVT.

The chain uses TRBV6-4 and TRBJ1-1; D possibly corresponds to TRBD1 (6 bases). Germline V lookup: CDR1 MRHNA, CDR2 SNTAGT. With 10 bases removed from V and 9 bases from J, the gap between germline ends came to 24 bases. This CDR3 has 14 amino acids. CDR3 DNA: TGTGCCAACGCCCTGGACAGAAAAGGGACCAAAGCTTTCTTT. As protein: CANALDRKGTKAFF.

The chain uses TRBV29-1 and TRBJ2-7; D gene uncertain. Germline V gives CDR1 SQVTM, CDR2 ANQGSEA. V lost 5 bases to trimming and J lost 2 bases, with 10 bases between them. This CDR3 region has 12 residues. Written as DNA, the CDR3 is TGCAGCGTTTTTTCCACAACCTACGAGCAGTACTTC. It yields the protein CSVFSTTYEQYF.

V is TRBV5-1 and J is TRBJ2-1; 11 bases fit TRBD1. Trimming cost V 0 bases and J 5 bases; bases outside gene matches: 19. The CDR3 runs 21 residues. The germline V gene has CDR1 SGHRS and CDR2 YFSETQ. The CDR3 loop is CASSLGRFANRSGQGDNEQFF. The CDR3 DNA reads TGCGCCAGCAGCTTGGGTAGGTTCGCAAATCGGTCGGGACAGGGGGACAATGAGCAGTTCTTC.

The chain carries TRBV18 and TRBJ1-1; D remains unclear. Germline V lookup: CDR1 KGHSH, CDR2 LQKENI. The CDR3 runs to 12 residues. The V end was cut by 3 bases, the J end by 4 bases, with 6 bases between. The CDR3 DNA sequence: TGTGCCAGCTCACCCCGTCTCACTGAAGCTTTCTTT. It specifies CASSPRLTEAFF. Full variable domain (remainder filled in from reference TRBV18 and TRBJ1-1): NAGVMQNPRHLVRRRGQEARLRCSPMKGHSHVYWYRQLPEEGLKFMVYLQKENIIDESGMPKERFSAEFPKEGPSILRIQQVVRGDSAAYFCASSPRLTEAFFGQGTRLTVV.

This rearrangement joins TRBV6-5 to TRBJ2-1; TRBD1 agrees at 9 bases. V lost 0 bases to trimming and J lost 9 bases; unmatched junction nucleotides: 6. Germline values: CDR1 MNHEY, CDR2 SVGAGI. This CDR3 has 15 amino acids. The CDR3 region has the DNA TGTGCCAGCAGTTACTCGGGACAGGGTTTCTTTGAGCAGTTCTTC. This gives the protein CASSYSGQGFFEQFF.

The rearrangement joins TRBV18 to TRBJ2-1; 10 positions match TRBD2. V lost 5 bases, J lost 5 bases, and 15 bases stayed unmatched. Germline CDR1 KGHSH, CDR2 LQKENI. This CDR3 is 18 amino acids long. The DNA of the CDR3 is TGTGCCAGCTCATTTCAGAAATGGACTAGCGGAGATAACAATGAGCAGTTCTTC. Amino acids: CASSFQKWTSGDNNEQFF. Full variable domain (missing parts from reference TRBV18 and TRBJ2-1): NAGVMQNPRHLVRRRGQEARLRCSPMKGHSHVYWYRQLPEEGLKFMVYLQKENIIDESGMPKERFSAEFPKEGPSILRIQQVVRGDSAAYFCASSFQKWTSGDNNEQFFGPGTRLTVL.

The chain recombines TRBV9 with TRBJ1-1; D possibly corresponds to TRBD1 (5 bases). V lost 0 bases and J lost 2, with 11 bases in between. Germline loops: CDR1 SGDLS, CDR2 YYNGEE. The CDR3 has 15 residues. The CDR3 region has the DNA TGTGCCAGCAGCGTAGGTGGGGCGGGAAACACTGAAGCTTTCTTT. Translating it yields CASSVGGAGNTEAFF.

The chain recombines TRBV28 with TRBJ2-1, with D perhaps TRBD1 (6 bases). The CDR3 runs 14 residues. The germline gives CDR1 MDHEN, CDR2 SYDVKM. Trimming took 7 bases from V and 5 from J, leaving 15 bases between them. The CDR3 sequence: CASNPAGVDNEQFF. The DNA of the CDR3 is TGTGCCAGCAACCCCGCAGGGGTGGACAATGAGCAGTTCTTC. The full variable domain, with the rest looked up from reference TRBV28 and TRBJ2-1, is DVKVTQSSRYLVKRTGEKVFLECVQDMDHENMFWYRQDPGLGLRLIYFSYDVKMKEKGDIPEGYSVSREKKERFSLILESASTNQTSMYLCASNPAGVDNEQFFGPGTRLTVL.

The CDR3 sequence: CASSLRDRYTQYF. In nucleotides, the CDR3 is TGTGCCAGCAGTTTACGGGACAGGTATACGCAGTATTTT. This sequence joins TRBV28 and TRBJ2-3, with 8 bases identical to TRBD1. Germline loops: CDR1 MDHEN, CDR2 SYDVKM. The J segment lost 7 bases and the V segment lost 2 bases, leaving 2 bases of the junction unmatched. The CDR3 has 13 amino acids.

The chain combines TRBV27 with TRBJ2-1; possible D gene TRBD2, 6 bases. Germline assignment: CDR1 MNHEY and CDR2 SMNVEV (reference sequence). The CDR3 runs to 13 residues. Deletions cut 2 bases from V and 4 bases from J, with 6 bases between. In nucleotides, the CDR3 is TGTGCCAGCAGTTTAGGAGGGTACAATGAGCAGTTCTTC. Translated, it gives CASSLGGYNEQFF.